The rows below give T cell receptor beta chains drawn from one sample of a study of blood T cells in healthy people across ages. One entry per CDR3 protein results from TCRdb running MiXCR on the 5' RACE reads. This repertoire shows about 810,000 distinct CDR3 sequences, approximately 35% found once; its top ten account for approximately 12%. Input material: blood. All receptors derive from a man between 18 and 35 years old in good health. CDR3s include the opening cysteine and the closing phenylalanine or tryptophan. The order of the fields is CDR3 protein, CDR3 DNA, clone size, V gene, J gene, D gene. D genes are given only for firm matches. Rows may omit the clone size; those that give it use once, few, many or a size class.

CDR3: CASSWGTQAKNIQYF
DNA: TGTGCCAGCAGCTGGGGGACTCAAGCCAAAAACATTCAGTACTTC
size: many
V: TRBV6-5
J: TRBJ2-4
D: -

CDR3: CASSLSTGGGGENAEAFF
DNA: TGCGCCAGCAGCCTAAGTACCGGAGGGGGCGGTGAGAACGCTGAAGCTTTCTTT
size: -
V: TRBV4-1
J: TRBJ1-1
D: TRBD1

CDR3: CVSSLIAGGPSKETQYF
DNA: TGTGTCAGCAGCCTTATCGCAGGGGGCCCCTCCAAAGAGACCCAGTACTTC
size: -
V: TRBV7-9
J: TRBJ2-5
D: TRBD1

CDR3: CSAREGGPSTEAFF
DNA: TGCAGTGCTAGAGAAGGGGGGCCCTCCACTGAAGCTTTCTTT
size: few
V: TRBV20-1
J: TRBJ1-1
D: -

CDR3: CASETGTSVPLAKNIQYF
DNA: TGTGCCAGCGAGACCGGGACTAGCGTTCCTCTAGCCAAAAACATTCAGTACTTC
size: -
V: TRBV7-3
J: TRBJ2-4
D: TRBD2

CDR3: CASRPYGGGRYNRPQHF
DNA: TGTGCCAGCAGACCCTACGGAGGGGGGCGGTACAATCGGCCCCAGCATTTT
size: -
V: TRBV27
J: TRBJ1-5
D: -

CDR3: CASSQVEKVGYTF
DNA: TGTGCCAGCAGCCAAGTGGAAAAGGTCGGCTACACCTTC
size: -
V: TRBV3-1
J: TRBJ1-2
D: -

CDR3: CASSRGGAYNEQFF
DNA: TGTGCCAGCTCACGCGGGGGGGCCTACAATGAGCAGTTCTTC
size: -
V: TRBV18
J: TRBJ2-1
D: TRBD2

CDR3: CASSVGGTQNSPLHF
DNA: TGTGCCAGCAGCGTAGGGGGAACTCAAAATTCACCCCTCCACTTT
size: few
V: TRBV9
J: TRBJ1-6
D: -

CDR3: CSAIAGVGTDTQYF
DNA: TGCAGTGCTATAGCGGGAGTGGGCACAGATACGCAGTATTTT
size: -
V: TRBV20-1
J: TRBJ2-3
D: TRBD2

CDR3: CASSLRTSGTGELFF
DNA: TGTGCCAGCAGTTTAAGGACTAGCGGCACCGGGGAGCTGTTTTTT
size: few
V: TRBV9
J: TRBJ2-2
D: TRBD2

CDR3: CASSLTWTEAGELFF
DNA: TGTGCCAGCAGCTTGACTTGGACAGAGGCCGGGGAGCTGTTTTTT
size: -
V: TRBV11-2
J: TRBJ2-2
D: -

CDR3: CASSPTGTTGGYEQYF
DNA: TGTGCCAGCAGTCCCACCGGGACTACAGGGGGCTACGAGCAGTACTTC
size: -
V: TRBV28
J: TRBJ2-7
D: -

CDR3: CASRRDRVSNNQPQHF
DNA: TGTGCCAGCCGGAGGGACAGGGTTTCAAACAATCAGCCCCAGCATTTT
size: few
V: TRBV19
J: TRBJ1-5
D: TRBD1

CDR3: CASSSQRASSYEQYF
DNA: TGTGCCAGCAGCTCCCAGCGGGCCAGCTCCTACGAGCAGTACTTC
size: few
V: TRBV12-3/TRBV12-4
J: TRBJ2-7
D: -

CDR3: CASRRESGELFF
DNA: TGTGCCAGCCGCAGGGAGTCCGGGGAGCTGTTTTTT
size: -
V: TRBV25-1
J: TRBJ2-2
D: -

CDR3: CASSDDKIESTGELFF
DNA: TGTGCCAGCAGCGATGACAAAATAGAGTCAACCGGGGAGCTGTTTTTT
size: -
V: TRBV9
J: TRBJ2-2
D: -

CDR3: CAISESAGGRYIQYF
DNA: TGTGCCATCAGTGAGTCGGCAGGGGGCAGGTACATTCAGTACTTC
size: few
V: TRBV10-3
J: TRBJ2-4
D: TRBD1

CDR3: CASRPTSGGHNEQFF
DNA: TGTGCCAGCAGGCCCACTAGCGGGGGGCACAATGAGCAGTTCTTC
size: -
V: TRBV2
J: TRBJ2-1
D: TRBD2

CDR3: CASQTGRNEQYF
DNA: TGTGCCAGCCAAACGGGAAGGAACGAGCAGTACTTC
size: -
V: TRBV27
J: TRBJ2-7
D: -

CDR3: CASSSSTGSGQNIQYF
DNA: TGTGCCAGCAGCTCATCAACAGGGTCCGGCCAAAACATTCAGTACTTC
size: few
V: TRBV7-2
J: TRBJ2-4
D: -

CDR3: CASSLAYGTGVNEQYF
DNA: TGTGCCAGCAGCTTAGCATATGGGACAGGGGTCAATGAGCAGTACTTC
size: -
V: TRBV7-2
J: TRBJ2-7
D: TRBD1

CDR3: CASSLLRDPNEQYF
DNA: TGCGCCAGCAGCCTTCTTCGGGACCCCAATGAGCAGTACTTC
size: -
V: TRBV4-1
J: TRBJ2-5
D: -

CDR3: CSARAGGPAKNIQYF
DNA: TGCAGTGCTAGAGCTGGAGGCCCCGCCAAAAACATTCAGTACTTC
size: few
V: TRBV20-1
J: TRBJ2-4
D: -

CDR3: CSARELAARFSDTQYF
DNA: TGCAGTGCTAGAGAATTGGCGGCTAGATTTTCGGATACGCAGTATTTT
size: many
V: TRBV20-1
J: TRBJ2-3
D: -

CDR3: CASSVLQNSNQPQHF
DNA: TGTGCCAGCAGTGTCCTACAGAATAGCAATCAGCCCCAGCATTTT
size: -
V: TRBV6-1
J: TRBJ1-5
D: -

CDR3: CSARGTGRDQPQHF
DNA: TGCAGTGCTAGAGGGACAGGGCGGGATCAGCCCCAGCATTTT
size: -
V: TRBV20-1
J: TRBJ1-5
D: TRBD1

CDR3: CASSQDLSNYGYTF
DNA: TGCGCCAGCAGCCAAGATCTGAGCAACTATGGCTACACCTTC
size: many
V: TRBV4-3
J: TRBJ1-2
D: -

CDR3: CASRWGQGCYNEKLFF
DNA: TGTGCCAGCAGATGGGGACAGGGGTGTTATAATGAAAAACTGTTTTTT
size: -
V: TRBV6-6
J: TRBJ1-4
D: TRBD1

CDR3: CASTEEGTSPLHF
DNA: TGTGCCAGCACCGAGGAGGGGACCTCACCCCTCCACTTT
size: few
V: TRBV2
J: TRBJ1-6
D: -

CDR3: CASRGAGERLFF
DNA: TGTGCCAGCAGGGGGGCAGGGGAGAGGCTGTTTTTT
size: few
V: TRBV2
J: TRBJ1-4
D: -

CDR3: CASSQRERGGYLVQETQYF
DNA: TGTGCCAGCAGCCAAAGGGAGCGGGGGGGATATCTGGTCCAAGAGACCCAGTACTTC
size: -
V: TRBV7-2
J: TRBJ2-5
D: TRBD2

CDR3: CASSRLRGDKTGAKLFF
DNA: TGCGCCAGCAGCCGATTGAGAGGGGATAAGACAGGGGCAAAACTGTTTTTT
size: few
V: TRBV5-1
J: TRBJ1-4
D: TRBD1

CDR3: CASSLSLSEAFF
DNA: TGTGCCAGCAGTTTATCGTTGTCAGAAGCTTTCTTT
size: -
V: TRBV12-3/TRBV12-4
J: TRBJ1-1
D: -

CDR3: CASSPPGGWDGYTF
DNA: TGTGCCAGCAGTCCGCCAGGGGGCTGGGATGGCTACACCTTC
size: -
V: TRBV12-3/TRBV12-4
J: TRBJ1-2
D: TRBD1

CDR3: CASRAGVPYEQYF
DNA: TGTGCCAGCAGGGCGGGGGTTCCCTACGAGCAGTACTTC
size: -
V: TRBV12-3/TRBV12-4
J: TRBJ2-7
D: TRBD2

CDR3: CASSWGGLGRETQYF
DNA: TGTGCCAGCAGTTGGGGGGGCCTGGGAAGGGAGACCCAGTACTTC
size: -
V: TRBV12-3/TRBV12-4
J: TRBJ2-5
D: -

CDR3: CSASQFSHEQYF
DNA: TGCAGTGCTAGTCAGTTCTCCCACGAGCAGTACTTC
size: few
V: TRBV20-1
J: TRBJ2-7
D: -

CDR3: CASSQDGAGENEQFF
DNA: TGTGCCAGCAGCCAAGATGGGGCAGGGGAGAATGAGCAGTTCTTC
size: many
V: TRBV4-2
J: TRBJ2-1
D: -

CDR3: CAISTLNYRQGGYGYTF
DNA: TGTGCCATCAGCACACTAAATTATAGACAGGGAGGCTATGGCTACACCTTC
size: few
V: TRBV10-3
J: TRBJ1-2
D: TRBD1

CDR3: CASSPGSLGNEQFF
DNA: TGTGCCAGCTCACCGGGTAGCTTGGGCAATGAGCAGTTCTTC
size: many
V: TRBV18
J: TRBJ2-1
D: -